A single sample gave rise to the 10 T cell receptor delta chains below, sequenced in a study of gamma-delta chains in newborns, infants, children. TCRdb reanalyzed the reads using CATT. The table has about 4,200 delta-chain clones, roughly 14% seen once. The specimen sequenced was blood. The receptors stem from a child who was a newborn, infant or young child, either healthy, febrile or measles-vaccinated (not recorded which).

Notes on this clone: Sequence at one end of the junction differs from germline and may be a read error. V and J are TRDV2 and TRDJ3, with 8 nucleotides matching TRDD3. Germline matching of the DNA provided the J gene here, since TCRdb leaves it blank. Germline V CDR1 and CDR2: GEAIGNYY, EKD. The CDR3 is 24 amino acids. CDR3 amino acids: CACDRIETTPLTGGSSWDTRQMFF. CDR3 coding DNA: TGTGCATGTGACAGGATAGAGACCACGCCGCTTACTGGGGGTAGCTCCTGGGACACCCGACAGATGTTTTTC.

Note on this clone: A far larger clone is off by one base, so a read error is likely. The CDR3 spells CALGEWYRNWPFRVTDKLIF. DNA of the CDR3: TGTGCTCTTGGGGAGTGGTATAGGAACTGGCCCTTTCGTGTCACCGATAAACTCATCTTT. V gene TRDV1 combines with J gene TRDJ1; a possible D gene is TRDD3 (5 bases). Trimming shortened V by 3 bases and J by 1 base, and 27 bases separated the two germline ends. The germline gives CDR1 TSWWSYY, CDR2 QGS. The CDR3 is 20 amino acids.

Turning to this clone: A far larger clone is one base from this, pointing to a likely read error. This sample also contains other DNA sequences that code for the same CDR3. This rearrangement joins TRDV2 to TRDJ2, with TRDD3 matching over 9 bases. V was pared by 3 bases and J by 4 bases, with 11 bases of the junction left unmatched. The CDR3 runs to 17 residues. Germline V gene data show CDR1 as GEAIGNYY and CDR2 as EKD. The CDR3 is CACDALLGDSTTAQLFF. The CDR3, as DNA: TGTGCCTGTGACGCCCTACTGGGGGACTCTACGACAGCACAACTCTTCTTT.

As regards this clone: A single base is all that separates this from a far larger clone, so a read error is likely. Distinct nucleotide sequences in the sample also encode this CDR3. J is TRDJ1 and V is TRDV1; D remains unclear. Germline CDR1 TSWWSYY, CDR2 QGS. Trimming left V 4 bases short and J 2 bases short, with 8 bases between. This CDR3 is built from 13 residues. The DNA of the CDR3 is TGTGCTCTTGGGGCCCCGGTTACCGATAAACTCATCTTT. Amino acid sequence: CALGAPVTDKLIF.

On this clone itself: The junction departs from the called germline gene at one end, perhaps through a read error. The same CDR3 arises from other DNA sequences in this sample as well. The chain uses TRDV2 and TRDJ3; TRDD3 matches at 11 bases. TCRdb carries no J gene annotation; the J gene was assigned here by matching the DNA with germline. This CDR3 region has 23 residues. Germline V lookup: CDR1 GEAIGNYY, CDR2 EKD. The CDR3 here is CACDPVVGDTEVRASWDTRQMFF. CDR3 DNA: TGTGCCTGTGATCCCGTGGTGGGGGATACGGAGGTTAGGGCCTCCTGGGACACCCGGCAGATGTTTTTC.

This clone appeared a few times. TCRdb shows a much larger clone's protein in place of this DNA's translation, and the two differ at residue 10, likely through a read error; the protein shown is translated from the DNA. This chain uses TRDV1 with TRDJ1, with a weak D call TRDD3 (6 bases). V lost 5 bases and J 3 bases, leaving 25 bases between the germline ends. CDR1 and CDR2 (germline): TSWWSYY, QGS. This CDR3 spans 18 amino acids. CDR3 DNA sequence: TGTGCTCTTGGGTCGCCTTTAGAGCTGGAGATACGATCCGATAAACTCATCTTT. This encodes CALGSPLELEIRSDKLIF.

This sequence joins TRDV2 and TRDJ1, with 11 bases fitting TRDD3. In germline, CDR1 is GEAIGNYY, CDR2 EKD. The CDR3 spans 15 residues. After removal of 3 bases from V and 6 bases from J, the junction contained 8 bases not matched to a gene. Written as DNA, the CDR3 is TGTGCCTGTGACTACTGGGGGATAGAGTCCAATAAACTCATCTTT. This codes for CACDYWGIESNKLIF.

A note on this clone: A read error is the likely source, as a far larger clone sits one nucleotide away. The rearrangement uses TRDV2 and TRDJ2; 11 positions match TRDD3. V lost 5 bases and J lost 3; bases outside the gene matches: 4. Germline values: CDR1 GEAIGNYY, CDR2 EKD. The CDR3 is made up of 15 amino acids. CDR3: CACGILGDMTAQLFF. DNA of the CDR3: TGTGCCTGTGGCATACTGGGGGATATGACAGCACAACTCTTCTTT.

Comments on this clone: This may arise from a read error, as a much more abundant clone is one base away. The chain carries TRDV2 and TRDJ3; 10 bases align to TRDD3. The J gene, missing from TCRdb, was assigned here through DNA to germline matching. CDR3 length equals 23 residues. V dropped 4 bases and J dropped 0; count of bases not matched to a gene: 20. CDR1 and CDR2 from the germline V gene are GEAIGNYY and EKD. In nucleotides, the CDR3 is TGTGCCTGTGATCCCGTGGTGGGGGATACTGAGGGTAGGGCCTCCTGGGACACCCGACAGATGTTTTTC. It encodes CACDPVVGDTEGRASWDTRQMFF.

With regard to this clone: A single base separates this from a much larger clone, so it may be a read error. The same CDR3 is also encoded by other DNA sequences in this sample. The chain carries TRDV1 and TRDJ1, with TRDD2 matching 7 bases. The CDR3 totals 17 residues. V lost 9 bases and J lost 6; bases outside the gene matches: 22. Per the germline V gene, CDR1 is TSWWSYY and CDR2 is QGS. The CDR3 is CALGPYHSYCLEYKLIF. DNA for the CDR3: TGTGCTCTCGGGCCGTACCATTCCTACTGCTTAGAGTATAAACTCATCTTT.